The present T cell receptor (beta chain) was sequenced within a study of shared clonotypes between healthy human individuals. For the study at large: A donor's plate count was three for CD4 naive and three for CD4 memory; CD8 naive had two and CD8 memory one.

Cells designated naive CD8 were CD45RO-negative and were positively selected for CCR7, with terminally differentiated effector memory CD45RA+ cells excluded. General study findings and limits: Estimated clonotype richness was generally higher in naive than memory subsets. The sharing of about 5% of naive CD4 clonotypes was seen across several donors.

Profiled with immunoSEQ multiplex PCR; TCRdb holds only in-frame clones, not every one. This table holds over 2,000,000 clones, around 93% found once. Comment on this clone: Its antigen is not known. Other DNA variants within this sample encode the same CDR3.

CDR3 length: 12 residues. Germline V gives CDR1 SGHDT, CDR2 YYEEEE. V shed 4 bases and J shed 4 bases, with 9 bases lying between them. The sample consisted of naive CD8+ T cells from PBMCs. This chain connects TRBV5-6 to TRBJ2-7; D is perhaps TRBD2 (5 bases). The TCR comes from a man aged 18 to 29 in good health. Some clones in this sample may be carry-over from other donors' samples. In DNA form, the CDR3 reads TGTGCCAGCAGCCGCGGGTCATACGAGCAGTACTTC. This translates into CASSRGSYEQYF.